The source of this TCR beta chain is a study of T-cell memory formation after mild COVID-19. Study outcomes and limitations: Clones which contracted sat mainly in CM and EM if CD4+, and in EMRA if CD8+.

About this clonotype: As yet, its antigen is unknown.

CDR3 length: 15 residues. Germline CDR1 reads MNHEY; CDR2 reads SVGEGT. J gave up 5 bases and V 8 bases, and 10 bases lay outside the gene matches. TCRdb independently ran MiXCR on the 5' RACE reads; one entry per CDR3 protein. There are fewer than 250,000 distinct CDR3 sequences in the sample; 10% to 13% occur only once, and roughly 3% lies in the top ten. This chain links TRBV6-2 or TRBV6-3 with TRBJ1-5; 9 bases are a match to TRBD1. The specimen sequenced was PBMCs or a T cell subset sorted from them (not recorded which). The sequence was obtained from a young man who had mild COVID-19 (a few samples of this study predate the infection). Cell type and time point are not known. The CDR3 DNA reads TGTGCCAGCGGGACCCAGCACAGGGGGCATCAGCCCCAGCATTTT. This codes for CASGTQHRGHQPQHF.